Sequencing of this TCR beta chain was carried out in a study of shared clonotypes between healthy human individuals. Overall study context: The study enrolled two women and a few men aged 18 to 49.

The count of this clone is one. Its antigen remains unidentified. Broader study findings: Naive CD4 clonotype sharing across four donors was roughly 5%.

Clones were read by immunoSEQ multiplex PCR, and TCRdb kept only the in-frame ones, dropping some. The sample includes about 600,000 clones, around 97% of them seen just once. The CDR3 has 18 amino acids. The germline V gene encodes CDR1 MNHEY and CDR2 SMNVEV (reference sequence). V was pared by 0 bases and J by 0 bases, with 14 bases between. The chain recombines TRBV27 with TRBJ2-2, with no clear D. The source is a woman younger than 45 in good health. Sequenced sample: naive CD4+ T cells sorted from blood. This sample's subset: CD45RA+ positively selected. CDR3 in DNA: TGTGCCAGCAGTTTATCAGGTCCTGCTCTATCGAACACCGGGGAGCTGTTTTTT. This sequence encodes CASSLSGPALSNTGELFF.